This T cell receptor beta chain appears in the sequencing data of a study of blood T cell repertoires in COVID-19. V gave up 0 bases and J gave up 2 bases; unmatched junction bases: 5. The CDR3 has 17 amino acids. Germline V gives CDR1 LGHDT, CDR2 YNNKEL (reference sequence). The repertoire was sequenced with immunoSEQ multiplex PCR; TCRdb's copy has only in-frame clones and lacks some. The sample gives roughly 300,000 clones, less than 90% of which show up once; roughly 1% is in the top ten. V gene TRBV3-1 (or the pseudogene TRBV3-2) combines with J gene TRBJ2-2; 8 nucleotides line up with TRBD1. The material sequenced was PBMCs or T cells enriched from blood (not recorded which). This clonotype was sampled from a woman aged 25 to 45 who had recovered from COVID-19. The CDR3 DNA follows: TGTGCCAGCAGCCAAGATCTAGGACAGGGAAACACCGGGGAGCTGTTTTTT. This encodes CASSQDLGQGNTGELFF.